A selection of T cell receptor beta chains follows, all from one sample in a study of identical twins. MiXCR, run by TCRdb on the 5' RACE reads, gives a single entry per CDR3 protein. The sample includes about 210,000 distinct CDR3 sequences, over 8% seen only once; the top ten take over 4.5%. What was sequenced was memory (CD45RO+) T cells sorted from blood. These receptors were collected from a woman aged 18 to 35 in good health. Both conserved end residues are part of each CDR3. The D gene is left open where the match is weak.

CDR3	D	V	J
CASSVARDTQYF	NA	TRBV5-1	TRBJ2-3
CAICPGGRTEAFF	NA	TRBV10-3	TRBJ1-1
CATAFMNRGGFKNIQYF	NA	TRBV6-2/TRBV6-3	TRBJ2-4
CAISRTGGALDYGYTF	TRBD1	TRBV10-3	TRBJ1-2
CAISEGSSGRNEQFF	TRBD2	TRBV10-3	TRBJ2-1
CASSVIPGRSKAFF	NA	TRBV7-8	TRBJ1-1
CASSYQVSETQYF	NA	TRBV6-5	TRBJ2-5
CSARDLLAVSTDTQYF	TRBD2	TRBV20-1	TRBJ2-3
CASRPGQGALIEQFF	TRBD1	TRBV12-3/TRBV12-4	TRBJ2-1
CASSQQGGTEAFF	NA	TRBV3-1	TRBJ1-1
CASSPDAHTDTQYF	NA	TRBV18	TRBJ2-3
CSAIGTSGNNEQFF	TRBD2	TRBV20-1	TRBJ2-1
CASSSTPGETEETQYF	NA	TRBV5-7	TRBJ2-5
CASSFDRSSGQYF	NA	TRBV7-9	TRBJ2-7
CAWSYRVVLAGELFF	NA	TRBV30	TRBJ2-2
CSARPGLVVEQYF	NA	TRBV20-1	TRBJ2-7
CASSYRAGTGANVLTF	NA	TRBV6-2/TRBV6-3	TRBJ2-6
CASSPGGDTQYF	TRBD2	TRBV7-7	TRBJ2-3
CASSQRDAASGANVLTF	NA	TRBV6-1	TRBJ2-6
CASSGETGGGNTIYF	NA	TRBV6-1	TRBJ1-3
CAWSPSSNQPQHF	NA	TRBV30	TRBJ1-5
CASSTSTGRFDTQYF	NA	TRBV2	TRBJ2-3
CSARPRLAGVAEQYF	TRBD2	TRBV20-1	TRBJ2-7
CSARVLAGMSGTDTQYF	TRBD2	TRBV20-1	TRBJ2-3
CASTSPYGQGHNTEAFF	NA	TRBV4-1	TRBJ1-1
CASSLRRTSANSQYF	TRBD2	TRBV12-3/TRBV12-4	TRBJ2-5
CASSLRLAAQETQYF	TRBD2	TRBV11-3	TRBJ2-5
CSARGRGLRYNEQFF	NA	TRBV20-1	TRBJ2-1
CASRRTVNGELFF	NA	TRBV2	TRBJ2-2
CASSSRASGSYEQYF	TRBD2	TRBV12-3/TRBV12-4	TRBJ2-7
CASSRRETGRSGELFF	NA	TRBV7-8	TRBJ2-2
CASSVGVGVAYEQYF	NA	TRBV9	TRBJ2-7
CASSYGSDSYEQYF	NA	TRBV6-2/TRBV6-3	TRBJ2-7
CASRAYLGTHTDTQYF	NA	TRBV9	TRBJ2-3
CASSFESTAAFF	NA	TRBV12-3/TRBV12-4	TRBJ1-1
CASSYGGAQIAFF	NA	TRBV12-3/TRBV12-4	TRBJ1-1
CASSLVRQSGGAAKTDTQYF	TRBD2	TRBV11-2	TRBJ2-3
CASSLMSGTGGYGYTF	TRBD1	TRBV7-2	TRBJ1-2
CASSLTGQGASGTDTQYF	TRBD1	TRBV11-2	TRBJ2-3
CASSSPGTGRQPQHF	TRBD1	TRBV12-3/TRBV12-4	TRBJ1-5
CASSPRGGTSMNTEAFF	NA	TRBV11-2	TRBJ1-1
CASSEYGGAAFF	NA	TRBV25-1	TRBJ1-1
CASSPPGGITGELFF	TRBD2	TRBV6-2/TRBV6-3	TRBJ2-2
CASSVNNAGELFF	NA	TRBV11-3	TRBJ2-2
CASRRTSGGTRDTQYF	TRBD2	TRBV19	TRBJ2-3
CASSLWGYQETQYF	NA	TRBV12-3/TRBV12-4	TRBJ2-5
CASSASGAQRHGYTF	NA	TRBV6-1	TRBJ1-2
CASSFLAGGRGLTDTQYF	TRBD2	TRBV11-1	TRBJ2-3
CASSSGGSSYNEQFF	NA	TRBV5-1	TRBJ2-1
CASSQGGASGEQYF	NA	TRBV3-1	TRBJ2-7
CASSFPDRESDGYTF	TRBD1	TRBV6-2/TRBV6-3	TRBJ1-2
CASSLAQNHYEQYF	NA	TRBV5-5	TRBJ2-7
CASTPTGNNYGYTF	NA	TRBV3-1	TRBJ1-2
CASSPGRGVRQFF	TRBD2	TRBV27	TRBJ2-1
CASSLLAGGPVTDTQYF	TRBD2	TRBV5-6	TRBJ2-3
CASGREGRGTGELFF	TRBD2	TRBV27	TRBJ2-2
CASSFRQGGGLNTGELFF	NA	TRBV6-5	TRBJ2-2